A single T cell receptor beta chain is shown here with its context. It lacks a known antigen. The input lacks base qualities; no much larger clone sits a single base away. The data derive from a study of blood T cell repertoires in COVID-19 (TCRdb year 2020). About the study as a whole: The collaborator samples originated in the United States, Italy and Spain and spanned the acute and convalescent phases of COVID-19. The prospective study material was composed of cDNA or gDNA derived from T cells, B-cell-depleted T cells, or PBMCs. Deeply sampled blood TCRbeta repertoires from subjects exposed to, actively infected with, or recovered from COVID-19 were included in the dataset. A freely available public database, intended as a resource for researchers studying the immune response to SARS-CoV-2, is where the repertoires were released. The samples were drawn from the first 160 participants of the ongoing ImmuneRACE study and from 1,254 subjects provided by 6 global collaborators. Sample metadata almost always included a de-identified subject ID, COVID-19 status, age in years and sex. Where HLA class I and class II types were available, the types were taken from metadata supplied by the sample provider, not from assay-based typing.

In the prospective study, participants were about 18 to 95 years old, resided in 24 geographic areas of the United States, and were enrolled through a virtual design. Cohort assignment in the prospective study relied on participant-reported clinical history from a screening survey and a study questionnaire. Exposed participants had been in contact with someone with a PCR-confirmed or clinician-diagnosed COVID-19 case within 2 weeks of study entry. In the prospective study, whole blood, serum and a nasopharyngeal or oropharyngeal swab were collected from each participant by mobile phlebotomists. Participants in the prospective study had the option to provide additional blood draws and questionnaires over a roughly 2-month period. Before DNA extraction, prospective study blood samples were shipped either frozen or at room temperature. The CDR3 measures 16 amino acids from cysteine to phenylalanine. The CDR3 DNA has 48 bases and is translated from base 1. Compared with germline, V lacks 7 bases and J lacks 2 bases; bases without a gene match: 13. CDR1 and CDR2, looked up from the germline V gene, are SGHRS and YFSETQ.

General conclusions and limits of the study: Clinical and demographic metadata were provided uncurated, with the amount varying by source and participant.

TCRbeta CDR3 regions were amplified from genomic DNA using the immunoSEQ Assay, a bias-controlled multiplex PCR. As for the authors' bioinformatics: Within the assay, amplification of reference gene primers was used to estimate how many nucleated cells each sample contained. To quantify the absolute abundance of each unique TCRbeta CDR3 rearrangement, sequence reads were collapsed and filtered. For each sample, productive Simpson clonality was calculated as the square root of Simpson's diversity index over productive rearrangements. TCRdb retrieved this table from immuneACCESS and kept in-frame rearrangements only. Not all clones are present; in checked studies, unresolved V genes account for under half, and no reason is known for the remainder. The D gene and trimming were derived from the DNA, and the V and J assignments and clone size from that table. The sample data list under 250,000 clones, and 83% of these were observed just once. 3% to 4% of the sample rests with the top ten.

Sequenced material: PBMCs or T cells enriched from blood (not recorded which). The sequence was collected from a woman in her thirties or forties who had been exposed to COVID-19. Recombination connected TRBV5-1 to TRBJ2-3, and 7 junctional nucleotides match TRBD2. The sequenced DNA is TGCGCCAGCTCGACCCTGAGGGCGGGGGACACAGATACGCAGTATTTT. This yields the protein CASSTLRAGDTDTQYF.